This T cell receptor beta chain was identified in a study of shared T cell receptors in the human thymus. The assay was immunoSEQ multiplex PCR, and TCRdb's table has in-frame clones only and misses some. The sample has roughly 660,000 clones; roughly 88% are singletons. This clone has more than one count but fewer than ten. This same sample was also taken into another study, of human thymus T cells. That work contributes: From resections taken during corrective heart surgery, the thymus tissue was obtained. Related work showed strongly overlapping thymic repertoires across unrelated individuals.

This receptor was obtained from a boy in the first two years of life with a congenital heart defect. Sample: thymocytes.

Here the CDR3 reads CASSKARLAGAYEQYF. CDR3 coding DNA: TGTGCCAGCAGCAAAGCGCGGCTAGCGGGAGCCTACGAGCAGTACTTC. The chain recombines TRBV21-1 with TRBJ2-7; the table names TRBD2, a call not compared with the DNA. TRBV21-1 is marked as a pseudogene. The CDR3 sequence is 16 residues long.